This T cell receptor beta chain is from a study of cytomegalovirus exposure and HLA in healthy donors. V was pared by 0 bases and J by 0 bases, with 12 bases between. Germline V gene sequence: CDR1 LGHNA, CDR2 YSLEER. This CDR3 has 17 residues. While the first cohort had 500 to 700 subjects, the donors belonged to the separate validation cohort of more than 95 subjects. Study outcomes and limitations: The study flagged around 160 TCR beta chains as cytomegalovirus-associated. In vitro, three CMV-associated chains proved specific for CMV antigens. Reports described diagnosis of cytomegalovirus status by the classifier as highly specific and sensitive.

Using immunoSEQ multiplex PCR, the repertoire was profiled, and TCRdb retains in-frame clones only, with some absent. This sample has roughly 310,000 clones, with 88% found just once. A note on this clone: Its target is not known.

Material: PBMCs. This TCR was sampled from a man aged 25 to 40 in good health and CMV-seronegative. The chain is built from TRBV4-3 and TRBJ2-1; a possible D gene is TRBD1 (5 bases). In nucleotides, the CDR3 is TGCGCCAGCAGCCAAGATGGGGCAGCGAGCTCCTACAATGAGCAGTTCTTC. Amino acid sequence: CASSQDGAASSYNEQFF.